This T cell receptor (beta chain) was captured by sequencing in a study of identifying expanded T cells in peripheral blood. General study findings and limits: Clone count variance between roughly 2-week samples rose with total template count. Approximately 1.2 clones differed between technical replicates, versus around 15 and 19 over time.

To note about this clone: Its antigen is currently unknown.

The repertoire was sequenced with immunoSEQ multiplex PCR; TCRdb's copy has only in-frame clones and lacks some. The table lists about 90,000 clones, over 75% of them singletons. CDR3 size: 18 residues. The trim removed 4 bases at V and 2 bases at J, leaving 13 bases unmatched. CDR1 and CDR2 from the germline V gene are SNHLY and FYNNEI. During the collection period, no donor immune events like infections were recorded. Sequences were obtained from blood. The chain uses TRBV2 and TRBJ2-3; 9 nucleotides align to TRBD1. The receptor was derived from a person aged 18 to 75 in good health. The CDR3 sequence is CASSVLNRGRSSTDTQYF. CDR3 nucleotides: TGTGCCAGCAGTGTATTGAACAGGGGGCGATCGTCCACAGATACGCAGTATTTT.